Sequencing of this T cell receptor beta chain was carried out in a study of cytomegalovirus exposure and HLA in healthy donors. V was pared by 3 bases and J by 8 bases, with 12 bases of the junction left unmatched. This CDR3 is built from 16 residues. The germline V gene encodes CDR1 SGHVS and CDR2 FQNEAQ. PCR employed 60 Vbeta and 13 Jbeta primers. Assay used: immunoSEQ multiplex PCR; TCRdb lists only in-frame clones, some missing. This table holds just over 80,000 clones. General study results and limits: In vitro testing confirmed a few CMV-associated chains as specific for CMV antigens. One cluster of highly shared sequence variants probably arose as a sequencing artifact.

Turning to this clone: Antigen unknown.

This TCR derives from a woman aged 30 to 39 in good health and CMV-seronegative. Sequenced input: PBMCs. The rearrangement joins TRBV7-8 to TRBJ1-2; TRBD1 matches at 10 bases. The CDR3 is CASSLGGTGAREGYTF. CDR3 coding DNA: TGTGCCAGCAGCTTGGGGGGGACAGGGGCCCGGGAGGGCTACACCTTC.